This TCR beta chain derives from a study of blood T cell repertoires in COVID-19. Trimming took 1 base from V and 3 from J; bases not matched to a gene: 3. The CDR3 runs to 16 residues. Germline-derived CDR1 and CDR2 are SGHDT and YYEEEE. Assay used: immunoSEQ multiplex PCR; TCRdb lists only in-frame clones, some missing. The sample has 300,000 to 450,000 clones; more than 70% are singletons. The chain employs TRBV5-6 and TRBJ2-3; 12 positions match TRBD1. The receptor was isolated from a man aged 35 to 55 in a cohort exposed to, infected with or recovered from COVID-19 (not recorded which). The source material was PBMCs or T cells enriched from blood (not recorded which). Here the CDR3 DNA reads TGTGCCAGCAGCTTGATGGGACAGGGGGCTACAGATACGCAGTATTTT. As protein: CASSLMGQGATDTQYF.